Shown below are 32 T cell receptor beta chains from a single sample sequenced in a study of shared clonotypes between healthy human individuals. TCRdb keeps only in-frame clones here, not all; method: immunoSEQ multiplex PCR. The sample consists of approximately 530,000 clones, about 96% of them appearing once. Material for sequencing was naive CD4+ T cells sorted from blood. Regarding subset: CD45RA+ positively selected. These TCRs come from a woman aged 25 to 39 in good health.

The chain combines TRBV27 with TRBJ2-7; either TRBD1 or TRBD2 may supply D (5 bases each). Deletions cut 2 bases from V and 3 bases from J, with 20 bases between. Germline CDR1 and CDR2: MNHEY and SMNVEV (reference sequence). CDR3 size: 17 residues. The CDR3 DNA follows: TGTGCCAGCAGTTTAAGTCGGGGAAGGGGTGACCTCTACGAGCAGTACTTC. Translating it yields CASSLSRGRGDLYEQYF.

This chain links TRBV5-6 with TRBJ1-2; D is ambiguous. Trimming took off 0 bases at V and 4 bases at J, with 7 bases between the two ends. CDR1 and CDR2 (germline): SGHDT, YYEEEE. This CDR3 region has 13 residues. CDR3 residues: CASSLGPPYGYTF. The DNA of the CDR3 is TGTGCCAGCAGCTTGGGGCCGCCCTATGGCTACACCTTC.

The chain recombines TRBV28 with TRBJ2-2, with 8 positions matching TRBD1. CDR3 length: 15 residues. Losses at the gene ends were 3 bases for V and 7 bases for J; bases not matched to a gene: 7. CDR1 and CDR2 from the germline V gene are MDHEN and SYDVKM. For the CDR3, the DNA is TGTGCCAGCAGTTTTCAGGGGGCTGTGTTCGGGGAGCTGTTTTTT. As protein: CASSFQGAVFGELFF.

The rearrangement joins TRBV5-6 to TRBJ2-7; D not certain. Germline CDR1 is SGHDT and CDR2 is YYEEEE. V was shortened by 4 bases and J by 2 bases, with 13 bases between the two germline ends. CDR3 length equals 14 residues. The CDR3 is CASSRATEPYEQYF. The CDR3 region has the DNA TGTGCCAGCAGCCGAGCAACTGAGCCCTACGAGCAGTACTTC.

In its sample, this clone was seen once. The chain links TRBV6-1 to TRBJ2-7; 13 bases fit TRBD2. Germline V gene data show CDR1 as MNHNS and CDR2 as SASEGT. J was trimmed by 0 bases and V by 6 bases; bases with no gene match: 2. This CDR3 is 15 amino acids long. The DNA of the CDR3 is TGTGCCAGCAGCCGGACTAGCGGGAGCTCCTACGAGCAGTACTTC. It yields the protein CASSRTSGSSYEQYF.

J is TRBJ2-1 and V is TRBV4-1; maybe TRBD2 (6 bases). V gave up 3 bases and J gave up 5 bases, with 20 bases separating them. The CDR3 is 17 residues long. CDR1 is MGHRA, CDR2 YSYEKL, per germline. CDR3 nucleotides: TGCGCCAGCAGCCACACCCCCGTAGCGGCAGGAGACAATGAGCAGTTCTTC. It encodes CASSHTPVAAGDNEQFF.

This clone was observed once. This rearrangement joins TRBV29-1 to TRBJ1-1, with D perhaps TRBD1 (6 bases). Germline V CDR1 and CDR2: SQVTM, ANQGSEA. Trimming removed 7 bases at V and 6 bases at J, with 12 bases between. This CDR3 comprises 11 residues. The CDR3 DNA is TGCAGCGCGACGGACAGATCTGAAGCTTTCTTT. This translates into CSATDRSEAFF.

The chain has TRBV7-9 and TRBJ2-1; TRBD2 matches 9 bases. V dropped 5 bases and J dropped 3; count of bases not matched to a gene: 5. The CDR3 is made up of 15 amino acids. Germline V CDR1 and CDR2: SEHNR, FQNEAQ (reference sequence). This CDR3 is CASSLRAGGYNEQFF. CDR3 sequence (DNA): TGTGCCAGCAGCCTTCGAGCGGGAGGCTACAATGAGCAGTTCTTC.

This sequence joins TRBV27 and TRBJ2-7, with 11 bases that match TRBD2. Germline assignment: CDR1 MNHEY and CDR2 SMNVEV (reference sequence). The CDR3 has 13 residues. Trimming cost V 6 bases and J 3 bases; bases outside gene matches: 1. The CDR3 spells CASRTSGVYEQYF. The CDR3 nucleotides are TGTGCCAGCAGGACTAGCGGGGTCTACGAGCAGTACTTC.

This clone appeared once. The chain is built from TRBV4-1 and TRBJ1-2; a weak D match, TRBD1 (6 bases). Trimming pared 4 bases from V and 2 bases from J, leaving 17 bases between. The germline CDR1 and CDR2 sequences are MGHRA and YSYEKL. The CDR3 is made up of 16 amino acids. Here the CDR3 reads CASSLPGQTRNYGYTF. The CDR3 DNA reads TGCGCCAGCAGCCTACCTGGACAGACTCGAAACTATGGCTACACCTTC.

The chain is built from TRBV6-5 and TRBJ2-1, with 7 bases identical to TRBD2. Germline V gene lookup returns CDR1 MNHEY and CDR2 SVGAGI. The V segment lost 10 bases and the J segment 0 bases; nucleotides outside the gene matches: 9. The CDR3 consists of 15 residues. The CDR3 region has the DNA TGTGCCACCACTCGGAGGGAGGGCTCCTACAATGAGCAGTTCTTC. This encodes CATTRREGSYNEQFF.

J is TRBJ1-1 and V is TRBV7-8, with 8 bases matching TRBD1. The CDR3 extends over 15 amino acids. Germline lookup yields CDR1 SGHVS and CDR2 FQNEAQ. V dropped 3 bases and J dropped 4; count of bases not matched to a gene: 7. CDR3 bases: TGTGCCAGCAGCTTTGGGGACAGGCTCCCCACTGAAGCTTTCTTT. Translating it yields CASSFGDRLPTEAFF.

As regards this clone: Other nucleotide sequences from this sample produce the same CDR3. This rearrangement joins TRBV10-1 to TRBJ1-1; a weak D match, TRBD1 (5 bases). This CDR3 is built from 13 residues. Trimming left V 6 bases short and J 1 base short, with 9 bases between. In germline, CDR1 is WNHNN, CDR2 SYGVQD (reference sequence). The CDR3, as DNA: TGCGCCAGCAGCCCCGGACAGAACACTGAAGCTTTCTTT. Its translation is CASSPGQNTEAFF.

The V call is TRBV5-1, the J call TRBJ2-5; D is perhaps TRBD1 or TRBD2 (5 bases each). This CDR3 has 14 residues. CDR1 SGHRS and CDR2 YFSETQ come from the germline V gene. Trimming left V 4 bases short and J 11 bases short, with 21 bases between. CDR3 sequence: CASSPGAPFEEQYF. In nucleotides, the CDR3 is TGCGCCAGCAGCCCCGGGGCTCCCTTCGAGGAGCAGTACTTC.

The J gene is TRBJ1-2, the V gene TRBV5-1; D is ambiguous. V dropped 0 bases and J dropped 4 bases, with 13 bases sitting between them. Germline-derived CDR1 and CDR2 are SGHRS and YFSETQ. There are 15 residues in the CDR3. The CDR3 loop reads CASSLGENVGYGYTF. For the CDR3, the DNA is TGCGCCAGCAGCTTGGGTGAGAACGTGGGCTATGGCTACACCTTC.

The chain links TRBV6-6 to TRBJ2-1; D perhaps matches TRBD2 (5 bases). Per the germline V gene, CDR1 is MNHNY and CDR2 is SVGAGI (reference sequence). This CDR3 has 14 amino acids. Trimming took 2 bases from V and 6 from J, leaving 11 bases between them. The CDR3 is CASSYRGLGNEQFF. DNA for the CDR3: TGTGCCAGCAGTTACCGCGGGTTAGGCAATGAGCAGTTCTTC.

J is TRBJ2-7 and V is TRBV28; 7 bases agree with TRBD1. There are 14 residues in the CDR3. Germline assignment: CDR1 MDHEN and CDR2 SYDVKM. V lost 4 bases and J lost 3; bases outside the gene matches: 6. CDR3 DNA: TGTGCCAGCAGTTCGGGACAGATGGGCTACGAGCAGTACTTC. It yields the protein CASSSGQMGYEQYF.

V gene TRBV4-2 combines with J gene TRBJ2-3; weak D call: TRBD1 (5 bases). Germline V gives CDR1 LGHNA, CDR2 YNFKEQ. The V end lost 4 bases, the J end lost 2 bases, and 16 bases lay between the germline ends. The CDR3 spans 16 residues. CDR3 DNA: TGTGCCAGCAGCCCTGCGTGGGGCGCACCCACAGATACGCAGTATTTT. Translation: CASSPAWGAPTDTQYF.

This clone was found a few times. The chain couples TRBV19 to TRBJ1-5; tentatively, D is TRBD1 (6 bases). There are 16 residues in the CDR3. Trimming removed 3 bases from V and 5 bases from J, with 17 bases in between. Germline V gene sequence: CDR1 LNHDA, CDR2 SQIVND (reference sequence). CDR3 protein: CASSMPRGGGHQPQHF. The CDR3 nucleotides are TGTGCCAGTAGTATGCCCCGAGGGGGTGGTCATCAGCCCCAGCATTTT.

The chain uses TRBV6-6 and TRBJ1-5; a weak D match, TRBD1 (5 bases). Germline V gene sequence: CDR1 MNHNY, CDR2 SVGAGI (reference sequence). This CDR3 is built from 15 residues. Trimming pared 6 bases from V and 4 bases from J, leaving 16 bases between. The DNA of the CDR3 is TGTGCCAGCAGCCTCGGGGGGAGGAGGAATCAGCCCCAGCATTTT. As protein: CASSLGGRRNQPQHF.

The chain has TRBV27 and TRBJ2-7; TRBD2 matches at 7 bases. The germline gives CDR1 MNHEY, CDR2 SMNVEV (reference sequence). With 0 bases clipped from V and 0 bases from J, the junction kept 2 bases outside the gene matches. The CDR3 has 15 residues. The CDR3 coding sequence is TGTGCCAGCAGTTTATCGTGGACTAGCTCCTACGAGCAGTACTTC. Its translation is CASSLSWTSSYEQYF.

Notes on this clone: One junction end does not reproduce the germline sequence, and a read error may be involved. The chain uses TRBV18 and TRBJ1-1; no definite D call. The CDR3 extends over 14 amino acids. Per the germline V gene, CDR1 is KGHSH and CDR2 is LQKENI. The CDR3 reads CASSPPSRNTEAFF. DNA of the CDR3: TGTGCCAGCTCCCCACCGTCCAGGAACACTGAAGCTTTCTTT.

The genes are TRBV5-1 and TRBJ2-6; 9 nucleotides align to TRBD2. Trimming removed 2 bases from V and 2 bases from J; junction bases left unmatched: 8. This CDR3 is 18 amino acids long. CDR1 is SGHRS, CDR2 YFSETQ, per germline. The CDR3: CASSFGLAGRAGANVLTF. In DNA, the CDR3 is TGCGCCAGCAGCTTTGGTCTAGCGGGACGGGCTGGGGCCAACGTCCTGACTTTC.

This rearrangement joins TRBV19 to TRBJ2-7, with TRBD1 matching 8 bases. The junction had 9 bases not matched to a gene; V was cut back by 6 bases and J by 2 bases. CDR1 and CDR2 from the germline V gene are LNHDA and SQIVND (reference sequence). This CDR3 region has 15 residues. The CDR3 nucleotides are TGTGCCAGTAGAGACCCCGGGACAGGTACCTACGAGCAGTACTTC. It encodes CASRDPGTGTYEQYF.

The V call is TRBV29-1, the J call TRBJ1-2, with a weak D call TRBD1 (5 bases). This CDR3 contains 11 residues. Trimming removed 7 bases from V and 5 bases from J, with 11 bases in between. The germline gives CDR1 SQVTM, CDR2 ANQGSEA. CDR3: CSALEGYGYTF. Here the CDR3 DNA reads TGCAGCGCTTTGGAGGGGTATGGCTACACCTTC.

This chain links TRBV5-6 with TRBJ1-2; no firm D call. Germline CDR1 reads SGHDT; CDR2 reads YYEEEE. CDR3 length equals 15 residues. Trimming stripped 2 bases from V and 8 bases from J, with 19 bases between. The CDR3 loop is CASSFSPGEGVGYTF. The CDR3 nucleotides are TGTGCCAGCAGCTTTTCACCTGGGGAAGGAGTGGGCTACACCTTC. The whole variable domain, remainder taken from reference TRBV5-6 and TRBJ1-2, is DAGVTQSPTHLIKTRGQQVTLRCSPKSGHDTVSWYQQALGQGPQFIFQYYEEEERQRGNFPDRFSGHQFPNYSSELNVNALLLGDSALYLCASSFSPGEGVGYTFGSGTRLTVV.

This chain's CDR3 is CASSEGLAGTGELFF. DNA of the CDR3: TGTGCCAGCAGTGAGGGACTAGCGGGCACCGGGGAGCTGTTTTTT. The chain has TRBV28 and TRBJ2-2; 12 bases line up with TRBD2. This CDR3 comprises 15 residues. After removal of 5 bases from V and 4 bases from J, the junction contained 2 bases not matched to a gene. CDR1 and CDR2 from the germline V gene are MDHEN and SYDVKM.

The gene calls are TRBV2 and TRBJ2-7, with TRBD1 matching over 11 bases. V lost 4 bases and J lost 5; bases outside the gene matches: 10. This CDR3 comprises 16 residues. Germline CDR1 reads SNHLY; CDR2 reads FYNNEI. CDR3 nucleotides: TGTGCCAGCAGTGTCCGATGGGGACAGGGGGTCCACGAGCAGTACTTC. As protein: CASSVRWGQGVHEQYF.

This chain joins TRBV19 and TRBJ2-3; TRBD1 or TRBD2 may be the D gene (5 bases each). Looked up from germline, CDR1 is LNHDA and CDR2 is SQIVND (reference sequence). This CDR3 is 16 amino acids long. The ends were cut back, 4 bases at V and 4 bases at J, with 18 bases in the middle. The CDR3 loop is CASSTRGRGRADTQYF. For the CDR3, the DNA is TGTGCCAGTAGTACTAGGGGCCGGGGCCGAGCAGATACGCAGTATTTT.

The chain joins TRBV19 to TRBJ2-1, with 9 nucleotides matching TRBD1. This CDR3 is built from 15 residues. Germline CDR1 and CDR2: LNHDA and SQIVND (reference sequence). With V trimmed by 5 bases and J by 8 bases, 10 bases remained unmatched. DNA of the CDR3: TGTGCCAGTAGTTGGAGGGACAGGGCTAATCATGAGCAGTTCTTC. Its protein product is CASSWRDRANHEQFF.

The table lists this clone with a count of one. The chain has TRBV30 and TRBJ1-3; no clear D. CDR3 length: 13 amino acids. Germline CDR1 and CDR2: GTSNPN and SVGIG (reference sequence). The V and J ends lost 4 bases and 0 bases respectively, with 7 bases between them. The CDR3 here is CAWTLNSGNTIYF. CDR3 nucleotides: TGTGCCTGGACCTTAAACTCTGGAAACACCATATATTTT. Variable domain in full (rest from reference TRBV30 and TRBJ1-3): SQTIHQWPATLVQPVGSPLSLECTVEGTSNPNLYWYRQAAGRGLQLLFYSVGIGQISSEVPQNLSASRPQDRQFILSSKKLLLSDSGFYLCAWTLNSGNTIYFGEGSWLTVV.

The chain is built from TRBV10-2 and TRBJ1-5; D is unresolved. The CDR3 spans 15 residues. With 1 base removed from V and 0 bases from J, the gap between germline ends came to 7 bases. Germline values: CDR1 WSHSY, CDR2 SAAADI. The CDR3 DNA reads TGCGCCAGCAGTGAGTACCGGGGTAGCAATCAGCCCCAGCATTTT. Its translation is CASSEYRGSNQPQHF.